This T cell receptor beta chain was identified in a study of neoadjuvant anti-PD-1 for oral cavity cancer. Across the whole study: Patients without progression got a fourth dose around day 43.

About this clone itself: Its antigen is not identified.

The CDR3 is 14 amino acids. Germline CDR1 is GTSNPN and CDR2 is SVGIG (reference sequence). V gave up 4 bases and J gave up 1 base, with 11 bases separating them. General study points: PBMC Gini-index clonality exceeded responders' in non-responders post-nivolumab. TCR analyses covered only a few patients per response group.

Produced via immunoSEQ multiplex PCR; TCRdb's table is partial and in-frame only. The sample consists of 84,000 or so clones, about 84% of them appearing once. Here the sequenced sample was PBMCs, taken before nivolumab (anti-PD-1) treatment. The TCR comes from a person between 40 and 85 years old with oral cavity squamous cell carcinoma. The chain recombines TRBV30 with TRBJ1-3; a possible D gene is TRBD1 (5 bases). The CDR3 DNA is TGTGCCTGGATTCCGTGGGGGTCTGGAAACACCATATATTTT. The encoded protein is CAWIPWGSGNTIYF.